The sequence of this T cell receptor (beta chain) was determined in a study of OX40 agonist ivuxolimab in advanced cancers. Whole-study findings and limits: With doses of 0.1 to 3.0 mg/kg, CD4+ and CD8+ blood T cells had undergone clonal expansion by week 6.

Worth noting for this clone: Its antigen remains unknown.

Sequencing used immunoSEQ multiplex PCR; TCRdb keeps in-frame clones, though not all of them. The sample lists 30,000 or so clones; about 88% were seen once. The TCR comes from an adult with an advanced solid tumor such as melanoma, head and neck, liver or kidney cancer. This material consisted of CD4+ or CD8+ T cells sorted from blood, taken in a trial of the OX40 agonist ivuxolimab.

In DNA, the CDR3 is TGCGCCAGCAGCCGGGACAGGAACACTGAAGCTTTCTTT. Its translation: CASSRDRNTEAFF. The V and J genes are TRBV4-1 and TRBJ1-1; 7 nucleotides align to TRBD1. CDR1 is MGHRA and CDR2 is YSYEKL in the germline V gene. V dropped 4 bases and J dropped 1; count of bases not matched to a gene: 0. The CDR3 extends over 13 amino acids.